This TCR beta chain was sequenced for a study of neurological immune-mediated disorders. This clonotype was seen many times. TCRdb itself ran the 5' RACE reads through MiXCR, one entry per CDR3 protein. The sample has tens of thousands of distinct CDR3 sequences, roughly 12% seen once. Trimming cost V 3 bases and J 8 bases; bases outside gene matches: 8. CDR3 length: 15 residues. Germline V gene lookup returns CDR1 SGHDT and CDR2 YYEEEE. Time point of the sample: longitudinal time-point 3. This TCR was recovered from a man aged 25-45 years in good health. This chain uses TRBV5-6 with TRBJ2-5; TRBD2 agrees at 12 bases. The sample taken for sequencing was PBMCs. DNA for the CDR3: TGTGCCAGCAGCTCCGTGGGACTAGCGGGCCTAACCCAGTACTTC. Its protein is CASSSVGLAGLTQYF.